The present entry profiles one T cell receptor beta chain with its context. Its matching antigen is unknown. The germline gives CDR1 MGHRA, CDR2 YSYEKL. The CDR3 covers 16 residues. V dropped 7 bases and J dropped 3; count of bases not matched to a gene: 7. The sample is drawn from a study of graft-versus-host responses after intestinal transplantation. Profiling relied on immunoSEQ multiplex PCR, and the TCRdb table lists in-frame clones only, not all of them. Here the sample spans 84,000 or so clones, 90% to 95% being singletons. This chain connects TRBV4-1 to TRBJ2-2; TRBD1 matches 11 bases. The material was unstimulated CD8+ T cells sorted from spleen or lymph node cells, obtained before transplant. The sequence was collected from a human donor who was the organ donor for an intestinal transplant. Here the CDR3 reads CASNRGQGADTGELFF. CDR3 DNA sequence: TGCGCCAGCAACCGAGGACAGGGGGCCGACACCGGGGAGCTGTTTTTT.